The next 7 T cell receptor beta chains were all read from a single sample in a study of T cell changes during pregnancy in multiple sclerosis. Clones were read by immunoSEQ multiplex PCR, and TCRdb kept only the in-frame ones, dropping some. The table shows some 77,000 clones, with roughly nine tenths occurring only once. Sequencing was performed on CD4+ T cells from peripheral blood mononuclear cells, taken before pregnancy. Every receptor here comes from a female donor with multiple sclerosis, enrolled in a pregnancy study.

This sequence joins TRBV5-6 and TRBJ1-2; 7 bases fit TRBD1. The length of the CDR3 is 16 residues. The germline CDR1 and CDR2 sequences are SGHDT and YYEEEE. J was trimmed by 7 bases and V by 2 bases; bases with no gene match: 14. The CDR3 DNA reads as TGTGCCAGCAGCTTATTACTTGTAGGGGGCGCGGGTGGCTACACCTTC. It specifies CASSLLLVGGAGGYTF. Variable domain in full (rest from reference TRBV5-6 and TRBJ1-2): DAGVTQSPTHLIKTRGQQVTLRCSPKSGHDTVSWYQQALGQGPQFIFQYYEEEERQRGNFPDRFSGHQFPNYSSELNVNALLLGDSALYLCASSLLLVGGAGGYTFGSGTRLTVV.

This clone has a single count. The rearrangement uses TRBV7-9 and TRBJ1-2, with D tentatively TRBD1 (6 bases). The V gene lost 3 bases and the J gene lost 8 bases, with 25 bases spanning the gap. The CDR3 length is 17 residues. Germline CDR1 and CDR2: SEHNR and FQNEAQ (reference sequence). CDR3 DNA: TGTGCCAGCAGCTTTAGATCCGTCCAAAACAGGGCGTCGGGCTACACCTTC. It codes for CASSFRSVQNRASGYTF.

The chain links TRBV2 to TRBJ2-5; TRBD2 matches 11 bases. The CDR3 runs to 16 residues. Germline-derived CDR1 and CDR2 are SNHLY and FYNNEI. With 4 bases clipped from V and 5 bases from J, the junction kept 9 bases outside the gene matches. The CDR3 DNA sequence: TGTGCCAGCAGTGGGTTAGCGGGAGGGCTCCGCGAGACCCAGTACTTC. Protein sequence: CASSGLAGGLRETQYF.

The chain is built from TRBV19 and TRBJ2-1; D is possibly TRBD1 (6 bases). The CDR3 consists of 16 residues. Between the trimmed V and J ends, which lost 4 bases and 3 bases, there was a span of 16 bases. Germline loops: CDR1 LNHDA, CDR2 SQIVND (reference sequence). The CDR3 bases are TGTGCCAGTAGTAACTCCTATGGACAGATCTACAATGAGCAGTTCTTC. Translated, it gives CASSNSYGQIYNEQFF.

For this clone: Different DNA sequences within this sample yield the same CDR3. The V and J genes are TRBV6-5 and TRBJ1-5; D call uncertain. V dropped 4 bases and J dropped 4 bases, with 5 bases sitting between them. The CDR3 is 12 amino acids. Germline loops: CDR1 MNHEY, CDR2 SVGAGI. DNA for the CDR3: TGTGCCAGCAGTTCCCCAAATCAGCCCCAGCATTTT. It codes for CASSSPNQPQHF.

The chain uses TRBV10-3 and TRBJ2-7; no definite D call. V was trimmed by 2 bases and J by 0 bases, leaving 11 bases between them. CDR1 is ENHRY, CDR2 SYGVKD, per germline. The CDR3 runs 15 residues. The CDR3 DNA follows: TGTGCCATCAGTGAGGTTCTTCTATCCTCCTACGAGCAGTACTTC. Its translation is CAISEVLLSSYEQYF.

This chain uses TRBV29-1 with TRBJ1-4; possibly TRBD1 for D (6 bases). This CDR3 region has 14 residues. Looked up from germline, CDR1 is SQVTM and CDR2 is ANQGSEA. The V end was cut by 4 bases, the J end by 0 bases, with 9 bases between. The DNA of the CDR3 is TGCAGCGTTGTGGACAGTGCAACTAATGAAAAACTGTTTTTT. Translating gives CSVVDSATNEKLFF. Drawing the rest from reference TRBV29-1 and TRBJ1-4, the complete variable domain is SAVISQKPSRDICQRGTSLTIQCQVDSQVTMMFWYRQQPGQSLTLIATANQGSEATYESGFVIDKFPISRPNLTFSTLTVSNMSPEDSSIYLCSVVDSATNEKLFFGSGTQLSVL.